What follows are 5 T cell receptor beta chains derived from one specimen sequenced in a study of T cell responses to AZD1222 COVID-19 vaccine (dated by TCRdb to the early 2020s). In the paper's terms, the time point label means: baseline before first vaccination. Library construction relied on the immunoSEQ multiplex PCR assay. This immuneACCESS table, as held by TCRdb, lists in-frame sequences with V and J called but not all clones. Of the missing ones, under half trace to an unresolved V gene in checked studies; the others have no known cause. This sample comprises more than 100,000 clones, around 91% of them detected only once. Together, the top ten hold 35% to 50% of the sample. This material consisted of peripheral blood, taken on day 0 of AZD1222 vaccination. Receptors were obtained from an adult in good health.

V is TRBV28 and J is TRBJ1-5, with 7 bases lining up with TRBD1. The germline CDR1 and CDR2 sequences are MDHEN and SYDVKM. The length of the CDR3 is 15 residues. J lost 7 bases, V lost 2 bases, and 8 bases had no gene match. The CDR3 DNA sequence: TGTGCCAGCAGTTTAAGGGGGCCGGGTGGGCAGCCCCAGCATTTT. This gives the protein CASSLRGPGGQPQHF.

This chain joins TRBV7-9 and TRBJ1-2; D uncertain. The germline V gene has CDR1 SEHNR and CDR2 FQNEAQ (reference sequence). This CDR3 region has 16 residues. Trimming removed 3 bases from V and 1 base from J, with 15 bases in between. This CDR3 reads CASSFYSSTYNYGYTF. CDR3 nucleotides: TGTGCCAGCAGCTTCTATAGTTCTACTTATAACTATGGCTACACCTTC.

V gene TRBV24-1 combines with J gene TRBJ1-4; no clear D. Trimming took off 4 bases at V and 8 bases at J, with 16 bases between the two ends. CDR1 and CDR2 (germline): KGHDR, SFDVKD. The CDR3 has 15 amino acids. In DNA, the CDR3 is TGTGCCACCAGTGACCCGGCTTTGGCGGGGGAAAAACTGTTTTTT. This gives the protein CATSDPALAGEKLFF.

This chain uses TRBV9 with TRBJ2-7; 7 nucleotides match TRBD1. The CDR3 contains 14 residues. V shed 1 base, J shed 3 bases, and the junction held 4 bases outside the gene matches. The germline V gene encodes CDR1 SGDLS and CDR2 YYNGEE. The CDR3 loop reads CASSVSTGDYEQYF. The CDR3 DNA reads TGTGCCAGCAGCGTAAGCACAGGGGACTACGAGCAGTACTTC.

The rearrangement uses TRBV30 and TRBJ2-1; 7 bases fit TRBD2. Germline-derived CDR1 and CDR2 are GTSNPN and SVGIG (reference sequence). This CDR3 region has 16 residues. Unmatched junction bases numbered 9, after V lost 0 bases and J lost 4 bases. In nucleotides, the CDR3 is TGTGCCTGGAGTGTACGTTCGACTAGCCCTTACAATGAGCAGTTCTTC. This gives the protein CAWSVRSTSPYNEQFF.